The 6 T cell receptor beta chains listed next were all sequenced from one sample in a study of T cells in Graves' hyperthyroidism and ophthalmopathy. Amplification of TCR beta CDR3 regions was performed using RNA transcripts as template. Using the HTBI primer set, a first-round RT-PCR was run on the TCR CDR3. MiXCR was run by TCRdb on the multiplex PCR reads, yielding one entry per CDR3 protein. Counted here are some 500,000 distinct CDR3 sequences, around 16% occurring once; the ten biggest clones make up approximately 30%. The sample was blood. These receptors were taken from a woman in her 30s with Graves' ophthalmopathy.

This clonotype has more than one count but fewer than ten. The rearrangement joins TRBV7-9 to TRBJ2-1, with 10 bases that match TRBD2. V lost 1 base to trimming and J lost 5 bases; unmatched junction nucleotides: 8. The CDR3 consists of 17 residues. CDR1 is SEHNR, CDR2 FQNEAQ, per germline (reference sequence). CDR3 nucleotide sequence: TGTGCCAGCAGCTTAGGTTCTAGCGGGAGAGTCGACAATGAGCAGTTCTTC. Translated: CASSLGSSGRVDNEQFF. Combining the CDR3 with reference TRBV7-9 and TRBJ2-1 gives the whole variable domain DTGVSQNPRHKITKRGQNVTFRCDPISEHNRLYWYRQTLGQGPEFLTYFQNEAQLEKSRLLSDRFSAERPKGSFSTLEIQRTEQGDSAMYLCASSLGSSGRVDNEQFFGPGTRLTVL.

This clonotype was recorded many times. The genes are TRBV7-9 and TRBJ2-5; the D is unclear. The CDR3 consists of 15 residues. CDR1 SEHNR and CDR2 FQNEAQ come from the germline V gene (reference sequence). Trimming cost V 5 bases and J 2 bases, with 15 bases left between them. CDR3 DNA: TGTGCCAGCAGCCCACAAGGATTATTACAAGAGACCCAGTACTTC. Residues: CASSPQGLLQETQYF.

This clonotype was counted a few times. V gene TRBV27 combines with J gene TRBJ2-2; D might be TRBD1 (5 bases). V lost 5 bases, J lost 1 base, and 14 bases lay in between. CDR1 is MNHEY and CDR2 is SMNVEV in the germline V gene (reference sequence). The CDR3 runs 16 residues. The CDR3 loop is CASSRHGAGNTGELFF. CDR3 coding DNA: TGTGCCAGCAGTCGCCATGGGGCAGGGAACACCGGGGAGCTGTTTTTT.

In this sample, this clonotype turned up many times. The chain uses TRBV27 and TRBJ2-1, with D tentatively TRBD1 (5 bases). Per germline, CDR1 MNHEY and CDR2 SMNVEV (reference sequence). The CDR3 has 14 residues. V lost 2 bases and J lost 4, with 9 bases in between. The CDR3 sequence is CASSLDRIYNEQFF. CDR3 bases: TGTGCCAGCAGTTTAGACAGAATATACAATGAGCAGTTCTTC.

In this sample, this clonotype turned up many times. The chain links TRBV18 to TRBJ2-5; no firm D call. Germline CDR1 reads KGHSH; CDR2 reads LQKENI. V lost 0 bases and J 2 bases, leaving 7 bases between the germline ends. CDR3 length: 14 amino acids. CDR3 in amino acids: CASSPPSYQETQYF. In DNA, the CDR3 is TGTGCCAGCTCACCACCCAGCTATCAAGAGACCCAGTACTTC.

This clonotype was seen more than once but under ten times. The chain links TRBV29-1 to TRBJ2-1; TRBD2 matches 11 bases. Germline values: CDR1 SQVTM, CDR2 ANQGSEA. The CDR3 is 16 residues long. With 5 bases clipped from V and 6 bases from J, the junction kept 12 bases outside the gene matches. In nucleotides, the CDR3 is TGCAGCGTTACACTGCTGGTTGGACTAGCGGGCAATGAGCAGTTCTTC. The encoded protein is CSVTLLVGLAGNEQFF.